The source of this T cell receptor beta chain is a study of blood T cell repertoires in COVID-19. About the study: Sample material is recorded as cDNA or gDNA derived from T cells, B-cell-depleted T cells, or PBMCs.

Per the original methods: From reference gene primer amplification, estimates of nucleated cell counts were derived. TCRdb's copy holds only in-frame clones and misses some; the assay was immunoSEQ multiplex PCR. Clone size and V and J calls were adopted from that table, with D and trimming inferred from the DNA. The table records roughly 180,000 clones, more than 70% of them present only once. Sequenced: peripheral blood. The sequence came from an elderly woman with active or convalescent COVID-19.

The CDR3 loop is CASSLVTGLASGNEQFF. Here the CDR3 DNA reads TGCGCCAGCAGCTTGGTTACCGGACTAGCGTCGGGAAATGAGCAGTTCTTC. The chain joins TRBV5-1 to TRBJ2-1; 9 bases map to TRBD2. The V segment lost 0 bases and the J segment 7 bases; nucleotides outside the gene matches: 11. The CDR3 runs to 17 residues. CDR1 and CDR2 (germline): SGHRS, YFSETQ.